This is a list of T cell receptor beta chains from one sample in a study of blood T cell repertoires in COVID-19. Only in-frame clones appear in the TCRdb table, and some are missing; sequencing was by immunoSEQ multiplex PCR. The sample has over 150,000 clones, 88% seen once; the top ten hold 15% to 20%. Sequenced input: peripheral blood. The receptors originated from a man over 45 with COVID-19, enrolled during active disease. Each CDR3 is given with its conserved first and last residue. D genes are given only for firm matches. Some rows mark clone size as missing; the rest say once, few, many or name a class of expanded clone.

J,D,V,size,CDR3,DNA
TRBJ2-2,TRBD1,TRBV24-1,.,CATSDPTGENTGELFF,TGTGCCACCAGTGACCCGACAGGGGAGAACACCGGGGAGCTGTTTTTT
TRBJ2-6,.,TRBV5-4,once,CASSSPGASSGANVLTF,TGTGCCAGCAGCTCCCCAGGGGCGTCCTCTGGGGCCAACGTCCTGACTTTC
TRBJ2-7,.,TRBV7-9,.,CASSLGQASYEQYF,TGTGCCAGCAGCTTAGGACAGGCATCCTACGAGCAGTACTTC
TRBJ2-2,.,TRBV6-5,.,CASSPQGDTGELFF,TGTGCCAGCAGCCCACAGGGAGATACCGGGGAGCTGTTTTTT
TRBJ1-2,.,TRBV7-2,.,CASSSTTNYGYTF,TGTGCCAGCAGCTCGACAACTAACTATGGCTACACCTTC
TRBJ1-1,.,TRBV7-6,.,CASSLAIAGAGRNTEAFF,TGTGCCAGCAGCTTAGCGATAGCGGGGGCAGGAAGGAACACTGAAGCTTTCTTT
TRBJ2-3,TRBD1,TRBV3-1/TRBV3-2,.,CASSPRTGSTDTQYF,TGTGCCAGCAGCCCTCGGACAGGGAGCACAGATACGCAGTATTTT
TRBJ2-3,.,TRBV11-2,.,CASSFLSGSSPDTQYF,TGTGCCAGCAGCTTCTTAAGTGGGAGCTCTCCAGATACGCAGTATTTT
TRBJ2-7,.,TRBV19,few,CASSPVAGSNEQYF,TGTGCCAGTAGTCCCGTGGCAGGTTCCAACGAGCAGTACTTC
TRBJ2-7,.,TRBV2,.,CASRETGISYEQYF,TGTGCCAGCAGGGAAACAGGTATCTCCTACGAGCAGTACTTC
TRBJ2-5,.,TRBV24-1,.,CATSDFRVGETQYF,TGTGCCACCAGTGATTTCAGGGTCGGGGAGACCCAGTACTTC
TRBJ2-1,.,TRBV7-6,.,CASSLARGGGGTYNEQFF,TGTGCCAGCAGCTTAGCAAGGGGAGGGGGAGGGACCTACAATGAGCAGTTCTTC
TRBJ2-2,TRBD2,TRBV19,.,CASIGTSANTGELFF,TGTGCCAGTATCGGGACTAGCGCGAACACCGGGGAGCTGTTTTTT
TRBJ1-5,TRBD1,TRBV2,.,CASERGQGRNQPQHF,TGTGCCAGCGAGCGAGGACAGGGTAGGAATCAGCCCCAGCATTTT
TRBJ2-7,TRBD1,TRBV7-8,.,CASSSGQPYEQYF,TGTGCCAGCAGCTCGGGACAGCCCTACGAGCAGTACTTC
TRBJ2-1,TRBD2,TRBV4-2,.,CASSQETSGFGEQFF,TGTGCCAGCAGCCAAGAGACTAGCGGCTTTGGTGAGCAGTTCTTC
TRBJ1-2,.,TRBV28,.,CASSVGGNYGYTF,TGTGCCAGCAGCGTGGGGGGAAACTATGGCTACACCTTC
TRBJ1-5,.,TRBV19,few,CASSQAGSQPQHF,TGTGCCAGTAGTCAGGCGGGCTCTCAGCCCCAGCATTTT
TRBJ1-1,TRBD1,TRBV6-5,.,CASSLRQGDTEAFF,TGTGCCAGCAGCCTCCGACAGGGCGATACTGAAGCTTTCTTT
TRBJ2-2,.,TRBV3-1/TRBV3-2,once,CASSQVLNTGELFF,TGTGCCAGCAGCCAAGTCTTGAACACCGGGGAGCTGTTTTTT
TRBJ1-6,.,TRBV5-8,once,CASSYRMAATYNSPLHF,TGTGCCAGCAGCTATAGGATGGCGGCGACCTATAATTCACCCCTCCACTTT
TRBJ2-2,TRBD1,TRBV19,.,CASSISRGLDTGELFF,TGTGCCAGTAGTATTAGCAGGGGGCTAGACACCGGGGAGCTGTTTTTT
TRBJ1-1,.,TRBV5-5,once,CASSLGGNRERNTEAFF,TGTGCCAGCAGCTTGGGGGGGAACAGGGAAAGGAACACTGAAGCTTTCTTT
TRBJ1-3,.,TRBV28,.,CASSLSGAGNTIYF,TGTGCCAGCAGTTTATCGGGGGCTGGAAACACCATATATTTT
TRBJ2-3,.,TRBV6-5,.,CATRQTTDTQYF,TGTGCCACTAGACAGACCACAGATACGCAGTATTTT
TRBJ2-1,TRBD2,TRBV24-1,.,CATSDPGTTDNEQFF,TGTGCCACCAGTGACCCCGGGACTACCGACAATGAGCAGTTCTTC
TRBJ2-7,TRBD2,TRBV6-6,.,CASCTAGVWEQYF,TGTGCCAGCTGTACAGCGGGAGTGTGGGAGCAGTACTTC
TRBJ2-1,TRBD2,TRBV5-5,.,CASSLFSSGSPWSSYNEQFF,TGTGCCAGCAGCTTGTTCTCTAGCGGGAGTCCCTGGAGCTCCTACAATGAGCAGTTCTTC
TRBJ2-7,TRBD2,TRBV27,.,CASSLRAGGYSHEQYF,TGTGCCAGCAGTTTAAGGGCGGGAGGGTACAGCCACGAGCAGTACTTC